The source of this T cell receptor (beta chain) is a study of T cells in localized non-small cell lung cancer. Study results and caveats: T cell clonality was highest in uninvolved adjacent lung, above tumor. Detection in adjacent lung was observed for a median 57 of the top 100 tumor clones. Overall survival was longer when the density of T cells in the blood was higher.

Turning to this clone: What it binds is unknown.

Assay used: immunoSEQ multiplex PCR; TCRdb lists only in-frame clones, some missing. The table records approximately 41,000 clones, 91% of them present only once. The TCR originated in a woman aged 35 to 70 with stage II lung adenocarcinoma. The sample in question was PBMCs, obtained before any cancer treatment.

Here the CDR3 reads CASTRGLEMGNYGYTF. For the CDR3, the DNA is TGTGCCAGCACCCGGGGACTAGAGATGGGTAACTATGGCTACACCTTC. The V gene is TRBV28, the J gene TRBJ1-2, with D perhaps TRBD1 (5 bases). V shed 7 bases and J shed 1 base, with 19 bases lying between them. Per the germline V gene, CDR1 is MDHEN and CDR2 is SYDVKM. The CDR3 spans 16 residues.